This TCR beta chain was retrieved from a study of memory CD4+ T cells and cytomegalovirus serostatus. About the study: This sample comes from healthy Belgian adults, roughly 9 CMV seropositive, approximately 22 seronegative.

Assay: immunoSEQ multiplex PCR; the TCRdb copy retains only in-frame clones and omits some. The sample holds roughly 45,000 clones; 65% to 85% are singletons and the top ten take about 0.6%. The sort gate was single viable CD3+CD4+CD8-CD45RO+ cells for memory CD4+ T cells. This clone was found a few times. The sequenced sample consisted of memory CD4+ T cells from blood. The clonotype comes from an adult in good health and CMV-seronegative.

The CDR3 DNA reads TGTGCCAGCAGCTTTCTACCGGGACAGGGATCTGAAGCTTTCTTT. Encoded protein: CASSFLPGQGSEAFF. The chain recombines TRBV5-6 with TRBJ1-1; 9 bases agree with TRBD1. V gave up 2 bases and J gave up 6 bases; unmatched junction bases: 8. Germline V gene data show CDR1 as SGHDT and CDR2 as YYEEEE. CDR3 length: 15 residues.